This T cell receptor beta chain was recovered during a study of PD-1 blockade in classical Hodgkin lymphoma. Across the study: Nivolumab dosed at 3 mg/kg went to patients intravenously every 2 weeks. Study-level points and caveats: Baseline diversity resembling that of newly diagnosed patients was seen in complete responders. After ASCT, patients who started nivolumab under 1 year later were excluded. A significant rise in TCR diversity was seen by C4D1 for CD4+ cells but not for CD8+ cells.

Looked up from germline, CDR1 is SGHAT and CDR2 is FQNNGV. The length of the CDR3 is 16 residues. V was trimmed by 1 base and J by 1 base, leaving 11 bases between them. TCRdb keeps only in-frame clones here, not all; method: immunoSEQ multiplex PCR. Of 100,000 to 120,000 clones listed, about nine tenths are singletons. The time point: cycle 4 day 1 (C4D1), after six to seven weeks of nivolumab. No patient escaped relapse after autologous stem cell transplantation, and brentuximab vedotin exposure varied. Points on this clone: What it recognizes is unknown.

V gene TRBV11-2 combines with J gene TRBJ1-3; D gene uncertain. Sequencing was performed on peripheral blood mononuclear cells (PBMCs), taken before the fourth cycle of nivolumab. This clonotype was obtained from a human donor with classical Hodgkin lymphoma. CDR3 region: CASSLVLLESGNTIYF. The CDR3 DNA reads as TGTGCCAGCAGCTTAGTTCTTTTGGAATCTGGAAACACCATATATTTT.